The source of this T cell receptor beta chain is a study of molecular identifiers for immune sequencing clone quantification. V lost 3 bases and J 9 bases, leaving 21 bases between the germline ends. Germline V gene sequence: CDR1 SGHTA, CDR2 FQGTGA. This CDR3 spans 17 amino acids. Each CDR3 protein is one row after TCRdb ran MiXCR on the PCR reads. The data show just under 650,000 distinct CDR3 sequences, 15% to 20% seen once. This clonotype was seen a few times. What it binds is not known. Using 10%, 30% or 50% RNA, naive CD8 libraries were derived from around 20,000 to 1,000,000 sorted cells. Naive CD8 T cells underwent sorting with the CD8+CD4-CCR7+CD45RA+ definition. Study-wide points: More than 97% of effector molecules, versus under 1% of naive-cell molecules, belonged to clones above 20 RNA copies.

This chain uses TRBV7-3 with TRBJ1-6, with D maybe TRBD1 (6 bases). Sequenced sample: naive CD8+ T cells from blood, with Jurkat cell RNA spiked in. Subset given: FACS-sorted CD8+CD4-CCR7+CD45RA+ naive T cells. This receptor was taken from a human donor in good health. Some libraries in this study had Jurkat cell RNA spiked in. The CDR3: CASSLGGRLDFVSPLHF. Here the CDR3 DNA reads TGTGCCAGCAGCTTGGGGGGCCGCTTGGATTTCGTTTCACCCCTCCACTTT.